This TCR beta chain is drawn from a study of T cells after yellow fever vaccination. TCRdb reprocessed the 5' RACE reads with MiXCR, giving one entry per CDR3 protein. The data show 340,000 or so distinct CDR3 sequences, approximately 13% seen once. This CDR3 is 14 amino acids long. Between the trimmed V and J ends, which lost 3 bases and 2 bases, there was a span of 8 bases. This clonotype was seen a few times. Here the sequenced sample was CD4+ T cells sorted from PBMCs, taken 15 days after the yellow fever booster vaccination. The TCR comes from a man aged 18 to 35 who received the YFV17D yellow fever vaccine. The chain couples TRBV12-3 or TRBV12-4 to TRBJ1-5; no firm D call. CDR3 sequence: CASSFSYGNQPQHF. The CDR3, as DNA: TGTGCCAGCAGTTTTAGTTACGGCAATCAGCCCCAGCATTTT.